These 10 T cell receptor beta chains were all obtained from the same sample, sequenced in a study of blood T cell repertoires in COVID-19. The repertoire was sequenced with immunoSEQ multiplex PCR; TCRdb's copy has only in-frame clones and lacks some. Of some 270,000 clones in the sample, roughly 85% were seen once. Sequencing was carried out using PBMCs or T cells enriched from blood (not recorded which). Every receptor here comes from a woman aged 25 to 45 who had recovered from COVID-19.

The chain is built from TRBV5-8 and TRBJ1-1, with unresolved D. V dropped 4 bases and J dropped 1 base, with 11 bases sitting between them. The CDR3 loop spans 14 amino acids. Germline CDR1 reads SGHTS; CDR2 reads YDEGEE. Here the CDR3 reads CASSRLTRNTEAFF. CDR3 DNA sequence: TGTGCCAGCAGCCGACTAACACGGAACACTGAAGCTTTCTTT.

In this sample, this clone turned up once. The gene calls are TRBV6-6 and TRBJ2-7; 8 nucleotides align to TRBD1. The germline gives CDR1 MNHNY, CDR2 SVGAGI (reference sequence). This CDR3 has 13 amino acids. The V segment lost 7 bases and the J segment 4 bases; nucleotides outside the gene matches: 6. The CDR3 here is CASIGQGEYEQYF. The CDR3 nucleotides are TGTGCCAGCATTGGACAGGGTGAATACGAGCAGTACTTC.

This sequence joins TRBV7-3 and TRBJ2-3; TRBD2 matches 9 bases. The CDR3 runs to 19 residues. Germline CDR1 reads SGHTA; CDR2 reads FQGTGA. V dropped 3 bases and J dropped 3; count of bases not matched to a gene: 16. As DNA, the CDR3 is TGTGCCAGCAGCTTGGCTCCTAGCGGGACCAGATTCAGGACAGATACGCAGTATTTT. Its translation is CASSLAPSGTRFRTDTQYF. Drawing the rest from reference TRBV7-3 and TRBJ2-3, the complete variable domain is GAGVSQTPSNKVTEKGKYVELRCDPISGHTALYWYRQSLGQGPEFLIYFQGTGAADDSGLPNDRFFAVRPEGSVSTLKIQRTERGDSAVYLCASSLAPSGTRFRTDTQYFGPGTRLTVL.

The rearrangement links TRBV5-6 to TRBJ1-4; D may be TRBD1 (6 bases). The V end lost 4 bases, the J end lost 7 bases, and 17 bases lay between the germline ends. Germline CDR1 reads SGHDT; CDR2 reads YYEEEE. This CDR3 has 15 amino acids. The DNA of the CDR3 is TGTGCCAGCAGCAGGTCAAGACAGGCCCCTGAAAAACTGTTTTTT. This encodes CASSRSRQAPEKLFF. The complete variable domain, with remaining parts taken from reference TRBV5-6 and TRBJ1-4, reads DAGVTQSPTHLIKTRGQQVTLRCSPKSGHDTVSWYQQALGQGPQFIFQYYEEEERQRGNFPDRFSGHQFPNYSSELNVNALLLGDSALYLCASSRSRQAPEKLFFGSGTQLSVL.

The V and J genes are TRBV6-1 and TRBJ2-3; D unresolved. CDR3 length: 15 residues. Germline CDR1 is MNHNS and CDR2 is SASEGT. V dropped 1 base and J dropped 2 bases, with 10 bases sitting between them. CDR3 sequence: CASSEVGLNTDTQYF. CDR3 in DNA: TGTGCCAGCAGTGAAGTCGGTCTGAACACAGATACGCAGTATTTT.

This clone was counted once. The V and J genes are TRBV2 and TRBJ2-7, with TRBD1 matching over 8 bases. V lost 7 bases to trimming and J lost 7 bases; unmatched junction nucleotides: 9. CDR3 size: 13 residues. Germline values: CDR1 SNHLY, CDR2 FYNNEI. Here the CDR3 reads CASKTQTGEEQYF. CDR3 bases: TGTGCCAGCAAAACCCAGACAGGGGAAGAGCAGTACTTC. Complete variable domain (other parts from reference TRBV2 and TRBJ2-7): EPEVTQTPSHQVTQMGQEVILRCVPISNHLYFYWYRQILGQKVEFLVSFYNNEISEKSEIFDDQFSVERPDGSNFTLKIRSTKLEDSAMYFCASKTQTGEEQYFGPGTRLTVT.

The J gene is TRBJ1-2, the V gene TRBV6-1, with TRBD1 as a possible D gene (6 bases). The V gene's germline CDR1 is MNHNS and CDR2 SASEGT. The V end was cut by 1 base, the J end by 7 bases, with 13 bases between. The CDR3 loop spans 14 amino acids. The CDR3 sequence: CASSEEGTITGYTF. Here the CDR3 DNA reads TGTGCCAGCAGTGAAGAAGGGACAATTACTGGCTACACCTTC.

CDR3 amino acids: CASSLTGDWVGTEAFF. CDR3 sequence (DNA): TGCGCCAGCAGCTTGACAGGAGATTGGGTGGGCACTGAAGCTTTCTTT. The chain recombines TRBV5-1 with TRBJ1-1, with TRBD1 as a possible D gene (5 bases). Deletions cut 1 base from V and 4 bases from J, with 17 bases between. Germline V lookup: CDR1 SGHRS, CDR2 YFSETQ. The CDR3 contains 16 residues. Using reference TRBV5-1 and TRBJ1-1 for the parts outside the CDR3, the full variable domain is KAGVTQTPRYLIKTRGQQVTLSCSPISGHRSVSWYQQTPGQGLQFLFEYFSETQRNKGNFPGRFSGRQFSNSRSEMNVSTLELGDSALYLCASSLTGDWVGTEAFFGQGTRLTVV.

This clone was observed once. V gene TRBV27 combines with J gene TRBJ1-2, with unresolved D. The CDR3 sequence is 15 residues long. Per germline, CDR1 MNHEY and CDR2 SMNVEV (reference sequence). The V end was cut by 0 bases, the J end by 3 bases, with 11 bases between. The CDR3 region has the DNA TGTGCCAGCAGTTTATCCCCGGGAGCCTACTATGGCTACACCTTC. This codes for CASSLSPGAYYGYTF.

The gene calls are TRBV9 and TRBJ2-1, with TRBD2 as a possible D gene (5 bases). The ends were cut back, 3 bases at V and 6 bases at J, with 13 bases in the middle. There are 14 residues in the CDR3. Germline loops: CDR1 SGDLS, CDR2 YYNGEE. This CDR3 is CASSARELSNEQFF. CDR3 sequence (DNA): TGTGCCAGCAGCGCCCGGGAATTATCCAATGAGCAGTTCTTC.